What follows are 10 T cell receptor beta chains derived from one specimen sequenced in a study of OX40 agonist ivuxolimab in advanced cancers. Data came from immunoSEQ multiplex PCR; TCRdb stores just in-frame clones and leaves some out. The sample gives around 60,000 clones, under 85% of which show up once; 6.3% is in the top ten. The material was CD4+ or CD8+ T cells sorted from blood, obtained in a trial of the OX40 agonist ivuxolimab. The receptors were gathered from an adult with an advanced solid tumor such as melanoma, head and neck, liver or kidney cancer.

The chain combines TRBV5-1 with TRBJ2-7; D is unresolved. V was trimmed by 0 bases and J by 3 bases, leaving 13 bases between them. The CDR3 consists of 15 residues. Germline V CDR1 and CDR2: SGHRS, YFSETQ. The DNA for the CDR3 is TGCGCCAGCAGCTTGGCGATTCAGGACGGCTACGAGCAGTACTTC. Amino acids: CASSLAIQDGYEQYF. The whole variable domain, remainder taken from reference TRBV5-1 and TRBJ2-7, is KAGVTQTPRYLIKTRGQQVTLSCSPISGHRSVSWYQQTPGQGLQFLFEYFSETQRNKGNFPGRFSGRQFSNSRSEMNVSTLELGDSALYLCASSLAIQDGYEQYFGPGTRLTVT.

The rearrangement uses TRBV6-6 and TRBJ1-3, with a possible D match to TRBD1 (5 bases). Per the germline V gene, CDR1 is MNHNY and CDR2 is SVGAGI (reference sequence). This CDR3 contains 16 residues. Between the trimmed V and J ends, which lost 5 bases and 0 bases, there was a span of 14 bases. CDR3 region: CASSQPWTLSGNTIYF. The DNA for the CDR3 is TGTGCCAGCAGTCAACCGTGGACACTCTCTGGAAACACCATATATTTT.

The chain couples TRBV18 to TRBJ2-3; 9 bases are a match to TRBD2. This CDR3 has 15 amino acids. The V and J ends lost 2 bases and 2 bases, in that order; junction bases with no gene match: 2. From germline, CDR1 is KGHSH and CDR2 LQKENI. The CDR3 spells CASSPAGGPTDTQYF. CDR3 nucleotides: TGTGCCAGCTCACCAGCGGGAGGGCCCACAGATACGCAGTATTTT.

This chain links TRBV18 with TRBJ1-6; TRBD1 matches at 8 bases. CDR1 and CDR2 (germline): KGHSH, LQKENI. With V trimmed by 6 bases and J by 5 bases, 6 bases remained unmatched. This CDR3 spans 15 amino acids. The CDR3: CASSTSDRDNSPLHF. The DNA for the CDR3 is TGTGCCAGCTCCACTTCGGACAGGGATAATTCACCCCTCCACTTT.

The chain couples TRBV6-5 to TRBJ1-5; TRBD1 matches at 7 bases. The germline V gene encodes CDR1 MNHEY and CDR2 SVGAGI. The CDR3 sequence is 13 residues long. V shed 6 bases, J shed 5 bases, and the junction held 4 bases outside the gene matches. The CDR3 here is CASSKQGYQPQHF. The DNA for the CDR3 is TGTGCCAGCAGCAAACAGGGGTATCAGCCCCAGCATTTT.

This chain uses TRBV2 with TRBJ2-1; 13 nucleotides align to TRBD2. Germline lookup yields CDR1 SNHLY and CDR2 FYNNEI. The V gene end was trimmed by 6 bases and the J gene end by 10 bases; junction bases not matched to a gene: 6. The CDR3 extends over 14 amino acids. The CDR3 bases are TGTGCCAGCAGAGGGACTAGCGGGGTCCAAGAGCAGTTCTTC. As protein: CASRGTSGVQEQFF.

This clone was observed a few times. The chain carries TRBV6-6 and TRBJ1-1; a possible D gene is TRBD1 (6 bases). The CDR3 has 14 residues. Germline CDR1 MNHNY, CDR2 SVGAGI (reference sequence). V gave up 5 bases and J gave up 5 bases, with 15 bases separating them. This chain's CDR3 is CASSPRDTGTEAFF. In DNA form, the CDR3 reads TGTGCCAGCAGTCCCCGGGACACGGGAACTGAAGCTTTCTTT.

J is TRBJ1-1 and V is TRBV27; no firm D call. The CDR3 extends over 15 amino acids. CDR1 and CDR2 from the germline V gene are MNHEY and SMNVEV (reference sequence). Trimming removed 2 bases from V and 3 bases from J, with 13 bases in between. The CDR3 spells CASSLRGLRDTEAFF. The CDR3 DNA sequence: TGTGCCAGCAGTTTACGAGGGCTGCGGGACACTGAAGCTTTCTTT.

V and J are TRBV7-9 and TRBJ2-5; 9 bases match TRBD2. The V gene end was trimmed by 4 bases and the J gene end by 1 base; junction bases not matched to a gene: 10. Germline V gives CDR1 SEHNR, CDR2 FQNEAQ (reference sequence). The CDR3 loop spans 17 amino acids. The CDR3 region has the DNA TGTGCCAGCAGCTCCCCTGGCTGGCGGGGGGGCCAAGAGACCCAGTACTTC. Translated, it gives CASSSPGWRGGQETQYF.

V gene TRBV6-6 combines with J gene TRBJ2-1; maybe TRBD2 (6 bases). V was cut by 2 bases and J by 2 bases, with 10 bases left in between. This CDR3 has 15 amino acids. The germline V gene has CDR1 MNHNY and CDR2 SVGAGI (reference sequence). Written as DNA, the CDR3 is TGTGCCAGCAGTTACCGGGGGTTAGCCTACAATGAGCAGTTCTTC. Translation: CASSYRGLAYNEQFF.